The clone carrying this TCR beta chain is a singleton in its sample. The antigen remains unidentified. The germline CDR1 and CDR2 sequences are LGHNA and YSLEER. The trim removed 0 bases at V and 2 bases at J, leaving 0 bases unmatched. The CDR3 loop spans 14 amino acids. This specimen comes from a study of T cell responses to AZD1222 COVID-19 vaccine. Study results and limitations: Unmutated variant regions are reportedly targeted by nearly half of spike-specific TCRs. After two AZD1222 doses, spike-specific TCR breadth and depth rose versus day 0. Most donors were white British and more were female, and clonal diversity was possibly underestimated.

Data came from immunoSEQ multiplex PCR; TCRdb stores just in-frame clones and leaves some out. The repertoire holds approximately 77,000 clones, with over 75% as singletons. Sequencing was performed on peripheral blood, taken 28 days after the second AZD1222 dose. V gene TRBV4-3 combines with J gene TRBJ2-7, with 8 positions matching TRBD2. The origin of this receptor is an adult who received the AZD1222 COVID-19 vaccine. CDR3 sequence reads: CASSQDGGAYEQYF. The DNA of the CDR3 is TGCGCCAGCAGCCAAGACGGGGGGGCCTACGAGCAGTACTTC.